This is a list of T cell receptor beta chains from one sample in a study of blood T cell repertoires in COVID-19. This table comes from immunoSEQ multiplex PCR, and its TCRdb copy is limited to in-frame clones, with some not included. Among roughly 80,000 clones listed, around 80% were seen once. The sample taken for sequencing was peripheral blood. These receptors all stem from a human donor in a cohort sampled during active COVID-19. Each CDR3 is given with its conserved first and last residue. D genes are given only for firm matches. Size is stated for part of the rows, as once, few or many counts, or as a class when the clone is expanded.

abundance	j_gene	v_gene	d_gene	CDR3aa	CDR3nt
.	TRBJ2-1	TRBV4-1	TRBD2	CASSQDRQRGLYNEQFF	TGCGCCAGCAGCCAAGATAGACAGCGGGGGCTCTACAATGAGCAGTTCTTC
.	TRBJ2-1	TRBV29-1	.	CSVVGMDSSYNEQFF	TGCAGCGTTGTGGGAATGGACAGTTCCTACAATGAGCAGTTCTTC
.	TRBJ2-1	TRBV5-1	TRBD2	CASSPERGVGYEQFF	TGCGCCAGCAGCCCAGAGCGGGGGGTAGGCTATGAGCAGTTCTTC
.	TRBJ2-7	TRBV7-2	.	CASSLNRGQSYEQYF	TGTGCCAGCAGCTTAAATAGGGGCCAGTCCTACGAGCAGTACTTC
once	TRBJ1-4	TRBV29-1	.	CSVDSDSGEKLFF	TGCAGCGTTGACTCCGATTCCGGTGAAAAACTGTTTTTT
.	TRBJ2-1	TRBV10-3	.	CAISPGVGQFF	TGTGCCATCAGCCCAGGGGTAGGGCAGTTCTTC
once	TRBJ2-7	TRBV5-1	.	CASSLGGFEQYF	TGCGCCAGCAGCTTGGGAGGGTTCGAGCAGTACTTC
once	TRBJ2-1	TRBV5-1	.	CASSLGREIAGTEQFF	TGCGCCAGCAGCTTGGGTCGAGAGATCGCGGGGACCGAGCAGTTCTTC
.	TRBJ2-5	TRBV12-3/TRBV12-4	.	CASSFLRQETQYF	TGTGCCAGCAGTTTCCTGCGCCAAGAGACCCAGTACTTC
many	TRBJ2-2	TRBV5-6	TRBD2	CASSFTGGPGELFF	TGTGCCAGCAGCTTTACGGGGGGGCCCGGGGAGCTGTTTTTT
.	TRBJ1-1	TRBV2	.	CASSKTRENTEAFF	TGTGCCAGCAGTAAAACCAGGGAGAACACTGAAGCTTTCTTT
.	TRBJ2-3	TRBV9	TRBD1	CASSVTGTGAPDTQYF	TGTGCCAGCAGCGTTACCGGGACAGGGGCACCAGATACGCAGTATTTT
.	TRBJ2-3	TRBV19	.	CASSTARRLTSTDTQYF	TGTGCCAGTAGTACGGCCCGTCGACTTACGAGCACAGATACGCAGTATTTT
.	TRBJ1-1	TRBV5-5	.	CASSLMSMSFFTEAFF	TGTGCCAGCAGCTTAATGTCTATGTCTTTTTTCACTGAAGCTTTCTTT
.	TRBJ2-1	TRBV6-4	TRBD2	CASSSGGANEQFF	TGTGCCAGCAGTAGCGGGGGGGCCAATGAGCAGTTCTTC
few	TRBJ1-4	TRBV19	TRBD1	CASRTGPNEKLFF	TGTGCCAGTAGGACAGGGCCGAATGAAAAACTGTTTTTT
once	TRBJ2-1	TRBV5-1	TRBD2	CASSSGGSGGLYEQFF	TGCGCCAGCAGCTCCGGAGGTAGCGGGGGGTTGTATGAGCAGTTCTTC
.	TRBJ2-3	TRBV27	TRBD1	CASSLLGQGTLDTQYF	TGTGCCAGCAGTTTATTGGGACAGGGCACCCTAGATACGCAGTATTTT
.	TRBJ2-7	TRBV7-6	.	CASSLASGMGDRPEQYF	TGTGCCAGCAGCTTAGCTTCTGGTATGGGTGACAGGCCTGAGCAGTACTTC
.	TRBJ2-2	TRBV4-1	TRBD2	CASSLIAGANTGELFF	TGCGCCAGCAGTCTAATAGCGGGTGCTAACACCGGGGAGCTGTTTTTT
.	TRBJ2-1	TRBV27	TRBD2	CASSHRTSGGHNEQFF	TGTGCCAGCAGTCACCGGACTAGCGGGGGGCACAATGAGCAGTTCTTC
few	TRBJ1-1	TRBV2	TRBD1	CASRPPRGQGTEAFF	TGTGCCAGCAGGCCACCCAGGGGGCAGGGCACTGAAGCTTTCTTT
once	TRBJ1-5	TRBV19	TRBD1	CASHGDRVNQPQHF	TGTGCCAGTCACGGGGACAGGGTAAATCAGCCCCAGCATTTT
.	TRBJ1-2	TRBV29-1	.	CSVERTAAYGYTF	TGCAGCGTTGAAAGGACAGCAGCCTATGGCTACACCTTC
once	TRBJ2-5	TRBV28	.	CASSLSGTRAQETQYF	TGTGCCAGCAGTTTATCGGGGACAAGAGCCCAAGAGACCCAGTACTTC
.	TRBJ1-5	TRBV13	.	CASSLRQRSNQPQHF	TGTGCCAGCAGCTTACGGCAGCGGAGCAATCAGCCCCAGCATTTT
.	TRBJ2-3	TRBV28	.	CASSSGLRVGSTDTQYF	TGTGCCAGCAGTTCGGGACTGAGGGTAGGCAGCACAGATACGCAGTATTTT
.	TRBJ2-3	TRBV7-9	.	CASSRGAGSDTQYF	TGTGCCAGCAGCCGTGGCGCAGGGTCAGATACGCAGTATTTT
few	TRBJ2-7	TRBV5-1	.	CASSLSQGSYEQYF	TGCGCCAGCAGCTTGTCACAGGGTTCCTACGAGCAGTACTTC
.	TRBJ1-2	TRBV3-1/TRBV3-2	TRBD1	CASSQPTGVDGYTF	TGTGCCAGCAGCCAACCGACAGGGGTAGATGGCTACACCTTC
.	TRBJ2-5	TRBV7-2	.	CASSLAGGPGETQYF	TGTGCCAGCAGCTTAGCGGGGGGGCCGGGGGAGACCCAGTACTTC
.	TRBJ1-2	TRBV27	TRBD1	CASSLGTGTNYGYTF	TGTGCCAGCAGTTTAGGGACAGGGACTAACTATGGCTACACCTTC
few	TRBJ1-3	TRBV6-5	TRBD1	CASTRTGGSGNTIYF	TGTGCCAGCACTCGGACAGGCGGCTCTGGAAACACCATATATTTT
once	TRBJ2-3	TRBV18	TRBD2	CASSPSSGGRTDTQYF	TGTGCCAGCTCACCCTCGAGCGGGGGAAGAACAGATACGCAGTATTTT
.	TRBJ2-1	TRBV27	TRBD2	CASSLDGGAWNEQFF	TGTGCCAGCAGTTTAGACGGGGGGGCGTGGAATGAGCAGTTCTTC
once	TRBJ2-1	TRBV28	.	CASSRGGDSYNEQFF	TGTGCCAGCAGCCGAGGGGGGGACTCCTACAATGAGCAGTTCTTC
.	TRBJ2-7	TRBV28	TRBD2	CASSTSSGGYEQYF	TGTGCCAGCAGCACGTCTAGCGGAGGTTACGAGCAGTACTTC
.	TRBJ1-4	TRBV3-1/TRBV3-2	TRBD1	CASSLWGQREKLFF	TGTGCCAGCAGCCTATGGGGACAGCGAGAAAAACTGTTTTTT
.	TRBJ2-7	TRBV28	TRBD1	CASTRTGAYEQYF	TGTGCCAGCACCCGGACAGGGGCCTACGAGCAGTACTTC
few	TRBJ1-5	TRBV2	TRBD1	CASSARLDREPPQHF	TGTGCCAGCAGTGCCCGATTAGACAGGGAGCCGCCCCAGCATTTT
few	TRBJ1-1	TRBV6-5	.	CASSFSSNTEAFF	TGTGCCAGCAGTTTTAGTTCGAACACTGAAGCTTTCTTT